This T cell receptor beta chain was recovered during a study of T-cell reconstitution after alpha-beta-depleted transplantation in children. V was cut by 6 bases and J by 5 bases, with 17 bases left in between. The CDR3 consists of 13 residues. Per germline, CDR1 DFQATT and CDR2 SNEGSKA (reference sequence). In this sample, this clonotype turned up many times. Library preparation (for TCRbeta) was performed with unique molecular identifiers. TCRdb used MiXCR to reprocess the PCR reads, holding one entry per CDR3 protein. The sample includes hundreds of thousands of distinct CDR3 sequences, approximately 16% seen only once; the top ten take 1.1%.

This receptor was taken from a human donor who donated a stem cell graft to a child with acute myeloid leukemia. Here the sequenced sample was PBMCs from the stem cell graft donor, taken from the stem cell graft. The V call is TRBV20-1, the J call TRBJ2-7; D gene unclear. The CDR3 region has the DNA TGCAGTGCCCGGGCCGGGTTTGTGCACGAGCAGTACGTC. The encoded protein is CSARAGFVHEQYV.